These T cell receptor beta chains were read from a single sample in a study of blood T cell repertoires in COVID-19. Clones were sequenced by immunoSEQ multiplex PCR, and TCRdb holds only the in-frame ones, with some missing. Of some 180,000 clones listed, 65% to 85% were seen once; the top ten hold around 7%. Sequenced sample: peripheral blood. The source of these receptors is a woman aged 40 to 50 with COVID-19, enrolled during active disease. Both conserved end residues are part of each CDR3. The order of the fields is D gene, V gene, CDR3 protein. A D gene is named only where the DNA matches it firmly.

-	TRBV19	CASSIWGVNIQYF
TRBD1	TRBV9	CASSPRTGWDNTEAFF
-	TRBV29-1	CSVGNSFSYEQYF
-	TRBV11-2	CASGLASLSDEQFF
-	TRBV19	CASSTGIGESPLHF
-	TRBV7-8	CASSLGSADQPQHF
-	TRBV27	CASRAGSSYNEQFF
-	TRBV11-2	CASSFGGVVQETQYF
TRBD1	TRBV3-1/TRBV3-2	CASSPRTGGFGYTF
-	TRBV5-4	CASSLRGGDQPQHF
-	TRBV4-1	CASSQVPNRPGYGYTF
TRBD1	TRBV7-9	CASSSPGQKGTEAFF
TRBD2	TRBV2	CASKVGDYSREQFF
-	TRBV7-7	CASSLIGRVSSYEQYF
-	TRBV18	CASSPPGAYEQYF
TRBD2	TRBV27	CASTPSRASGNNEQFF